A selection of T cell receptor beta chains follows, all from one sample in a study of OX40 agonist ivuxolimab in advanced cancers. Sequencing was performed with immunoSEQ multiplex PCR; in TCRdb, only in-frame clones are kept and a portion is missing. The data contain over 75,000 clones, 75% to 95% of them seen just once; the ten biggest clones take up more than 8.5%. The sequencing used CD4+ or CD8+ T cells sorted from blood, collected in a trial of the OX40 agonist ivuxolimab. Receptors originate from an adult with an advanced solid tumor such as melanoma, head and neck, liver or kidney cancer. Both conserved end residues are part of each CDR3. The D gene is left open where the match is weak. For some rows the clone size is stated as once, few or many, or as a class when expanded; others skip it.

size	V	J	length	D	DNA	CDR3
NA	TRBV5-6	TRBJ1-2	16	NA	TGTGCCAGCAGCCGACCCGGCAGGGACGGTGACTATGGCTACACCTTC	CASSRPGRDGDYGYTF
NA	TRBV27	TRBJ2-3	17	TRBD2	TGTGCCAGCAGTTTACTAGCGGGAGTGAGGGGAATAGATACGCAGTATTTT	CASSLLAGVRGIDTQYF
NA	TRBV7-2	TRBJ2-7	16	TRBD1	TGTGCCAGCAGCTTAGGGCCGGACAGGGGAGTCCACGAGCAGTACTTC	CASSLGPDRGVHEQYF
NA	TRBV5-1	TRBJ2-7	15	TRBD2	TGCGCCAGCAGCTTCTTAGCGGGAGAGGGTTACGAGCAGTACTTC	CASSFLAGEGYEQYF
NA	TRBV7-9	TRBJ2-6	13	NA	TGTGCCAGCCGGGGGCCTGGGGCCAACGTCCTGACTTTC	CASRGPGANVLTF
NA	TRBV4-1	TRBJ1-6	17	NA	TGCGCCAGCAGCCAAGACCTCCCGGGAGGAAGTAATTCACCCCTCCACTTT	CASSQDLPGGSNSPLHF
NA	TRBV19	TRBJ2-5	16	TRBD2	TGTGCCAGTAGTATTATATCATCGGGCGGGAGGGAGACCCAGTACTTC	CASSIISSGGRETQYF
NA	TRBV2	TRBJ2-5	13	NA	TGTGCCAGCAGTGATGCGGTTGCGGAGACCCAGTACTTC	CASSDAVAETQYF
NA	TRBV6-6	TRBJ2-7	13	NA	TGTGCCAGCAGTTACCTGGGGGCGGGGGAGCAGTACTTC	CASSYLGAGEQYF
once	TRBV2	TRBJ2-2	16	TRBD1	TGTGCCAGCAGTTTTACCGGGACAGACTCCACCGGGGAGCTGTTTTTT	CASSFTGTDSTGELFF
NA	TRBV5-4	TRBJ2-1	15	NA	TGTGCCAGCAGTCCGAGGGCCCTTAGTTACAATGAGCAGTTCTTC	CASSPRALSYNEQFF